Listed here are 25 T cell receptor beta chains from one sample, sequenced in a study of OX40 agonist ivuxolimab in advanced cancers. This table comes from immunoSEQ multiplex PCR, and its TCRdb copy is limited to in-frame clones, with some not included. This sample has approximately 17,000 clones, with 70% to 90% found just once. Here the sequenced sample was CD4+ or CD8+ T cells sorted from blood, taken in a trial of the OX40 agonist ivuxolimab. All receptors come from an adult with an advanced solid tumor such as melanoma, head and neck, liver or kidney cancer.

This chain joins TRBV13 and TRBJ1-1; D unclear. The V gene's germline CDR1 is PRHDT and CDR2 FYEKMQ (reference sequence). The CDR3 covers 17 residues. Trimming removed 3 bases from V and 3 bases from J, with 20 bases in between. CDR3 residues: CASSFSYLGLWDTEAFF. The CDR3 DNA is TGTGCCAGCAGCTTTTCTTATCTAGGGTTGTGGGACACTGAAGCTTTCTTT.

This rearrangement joins TRBV28 to TRBJ1-4; TRBD1 aligns across 8 bases. The germline CDR1 and CDR2 sequences are MDHEN and SYDVKM. The junction had 4 bases not matched to a gene; V was cut back by 5 bases and J by 2 bases. This CDR3 comprises 15 residues. The DNA for the CDR3 is TGTGCCAGCAGTCCTTACAGGGGGACTAATGAAAAACTGTTTTTT. Protein product: CASSPYRGTNEKLFF.

The chain is built from TRBV13 and TRBJ2-3, with 8 bases matching TRBD1. This CDR3 is 16 amino acids long. Per the germline V gene, CDR1 is PRHDT and CDR2 is FYEKMQ (reference sequence). The V segment lost 2 bases and the J segment 4 bases; nucleotides outside the gene matches: 8. The CDR3 spells CASSLRLTGVADTQYF. The CDR3 DNA is TGTGCCAGCAGCTTAAGGTTGACAGGGGTCGCAGATACGCAGTATTTT. The full variable domain, in which reference TRBV13 and TRBJ2-3 provide the parts outside the CDR3, is AAGVIQSPRHLIKEKRETATLKCYPIPRHDTVYWYQQGPGQDPQFLISFYEKMQSDKGSIPDRFSAQQFSDYHSELNMSSLELGDSALYFCASSLRLTGVADTQYFGPGTRLTVL.

The rearrangement uses TRBV7-9 and TRBJ2-7; 8 bases map to TRBD1. This CDR3 is built from 17 residues. V trimming: 5 bases; J trimming: 4 bases; junction bases outside the gene matches: 16. Germline CDR1 reads SEHNR; CDR2 reads FQNEAQ (reference sequence). CDR3 region: CASSPPPGQGRAYEQYF. The CDR3 nucleotides are TGTGCCAGCAGCCCCCCACCCGGACAGGGCCGAGCGTACGAGCAGTACTTC.

This chain joins TRBV2 and TRBJ2-1, with 10 bases lining up with TRBD1. Trimming removed 7 bases from V and 8 bases from J; junction bases left unmatched: 8. The germline V gene encodes CDR1 SNHLY and CDR2 FYNNEI. This CDR3 contains 14 residues. The CDR3: CASTVVGTGDEQFF. The CDR3 DNA reads as TGTGCCAGCACGGTGGTGGGGACAGGGGATGAGCAGTTCTTC.

V is TRBV11-2 and J is TRBJ2-1; 7 bases are a match to TRBD2. V dropped 6 bases and J dropped 9; count of bases not matched to a gene: 11. The CDR3 covers 14 residues. Germline V lookup: CDR1 SGHAT, CDR2 FQNNGV. CDR3 sequence reads: CASSLSRERGEQFF. The CDR3 nucleotides are TGTGCCAGCAGTTTGTCGCGGGAGCGCGGTGAGCAGTTCTTC.

V is TRBV5-8 and J is TRBJ2-2; unclear D gene. The length of the CDR3 is 13 residues. The germline V gene encodes CDR1 SGHTS and CDR2 YDEGEE. V was pared by 1 base and J by 8 bases, with 9 bases between. The CDR3 region is CASSLLDPGELFF. The DNA for the CDR3 is TGTGCCAGCAGCTTGTTAGACCCGGGGGAGCTGTTTTTT.

The genes are TRBV28 and TRBJ1-6; D call uncertain. The CDR3 totals 14 residues. Trimming took 2 bases from V and 8 from J, leaving 10 bases between them. Germline V gene sequence: CDR1 MDHEN, CDR2 SYDVKM. CDR3 DNA: TGTGCCAGCAGTTTAGGGCAGGCCTATTCACCCCTCCACTTT. Translation gives CASSLGQAYSPLHF.

The chain recombines TRBV28 with TRBJ2-1, with D uncertain. There are 16 residues in the CDR3. Germline CDR1 reads MDHEN; CDR2 reads SYDVKM. The ends were cut back, 8 bases at V and 0 bases at J, with 17 bases in the middle. CDR3 loop: CASFPLARSSYNEQFF. The DNA of the CDR3 is TGTGCCAGCTTTCCCTTGGCGCGGAGCTCCTACAATGAGCAGTTCTTC.

This chain links TRBV15 with TRBJ2-5, with 7 nucleotides matching TRBD2. J gave up 1 base and V 5 bases, and 4 bases lay outside the gene matches. The CDR3 is made up of 14 amino acids. Germline V gene data show CDR1 as LNHNV and CDR2 as YYDKDF (reference sequence). For the CDR3, the DNA is TGTGCCACCAGCCCGGCTAGCGGCCAAGAGACCCAGTACTTC. Its translation: CATSPASGQETQYF.

The chain combines TRBV9 with TRBJ1-2; unclear D gene. This CDR3 region has 16 residues. The V end lost 3 bases, the J end lost 6 bases, and 21 bases lay between the germline ends. The germline gives CDR1 SGDLS, CDR2 YYNGEE. The CDR3 DNA sequence: TGTGCCAGCAGCGAAGCCCGGGAAGGACCTTCGGATGGCTACACCTTC. Its protein is CASSEAREGPSDGYTF. Together with reference TRBV9 and TRBJ1-2, the CDR3 gives the full variable domain: DSGVTQTPKHLITATGQRVTLRCSPRSGDLSVYWYQQSLDQGLQFLIQYYNGEERAKGNILERFSAQQFPDLHSELNLSSLELGDSALYFCASSEAREGPSDGYTFGSGTRLTVV.

The V call is TRBV4-1, the J call TRBJ2-5; D not resolved. CDR1 MGHRA and CDR2 YSYEKL come from the germline V gene. V lost 3 bases and J lost 2, with 16 bases in between. CDR3 length: 16 residues. The CDR3 loop reads CASSHHTGAEQETQYF. The CDR3 nucleotides are TGCGCCAGCAGCCATCATACGGGCGCTGAACAAGAGACCCAGTACTTC.

This clone was counted a single time. The J gene is TRBJ2-1, the V gene TRBV27; no clear D. V shed 6 bases and J shed 6 bases, with 18 bases lying between them. Germline values: CDR1 MNHEY, CDR2 SMNVEV (reference sequence). This CDR3 is 15 amino acids long. The DNA of the CDR3 is TGTGCCAGCAGCCGTCTACAACACCACGGCAATGAGCAGTTCTTC. It yields the protein CASSRLQHHGNEQFF.

The table lists this clone with a count of one. This sequence joins TRBV18 and TRBJ2-1; possible D gene TRBD2, 6 bases. CDR3 length equals 14 residues. Germline CDR1 reads KGHSH; CDR2 reads LQKENI. V lost 4 bases and J 5 bases, leaving 12 bases between the germline ends. CDR3 amino acids: CASSLIAADNEQFF. In nucleotides, the CDR3 is TGTGCCAGCTCACTGATAGCGGCCGACAATGAGCAGTTCTTC.

CDR3 sequence reads: CASSWSVSYEQYF. CDR3 sequence (DNA): TGTGCCAGCAGTTGGTCAGTAAGCTACGAGCAGTACTTC. The chain recombines TRBV6-5 with TRBJ2-7; D unclear. The CDR3 contains 13 residues. V was clipped by 4 bases and J by 3 bases, with 10 bases between them. Germline V CDR1 and CDR2: MNHEY, SVGAGI.

This rearrangement joins TRBV15 to TRBJ2-7; 11 bases align to TRBD2. Germline CDR1 is LNHNV and CDR2 is YYDKDF (reference sequence). The ends lost 9 bases at V and 5 bases at J; junction bases unmatched: 24. CDR3 length: 19 amino acids. CDR3 sequence: CATGTGGLADSMDIDEQYF. The CDR3 region has the DNA TGTGCCACAGGAACAGGGGGACTAGCGGACAGTATGGATATCGACGAGCAGTACTTC.

V is TRBV7-6 and J is TRBJ2-1; possible D gene TRBD2, 7 bases. Germline values: CDR1 SGHVS, CDR2 FNYEAQ. This CDR3 comprises 14 residues. V lost 3 bases and J 3 bases, leaving 9 bases between the germline ends. The CDR3 spells CASSLGGLYNEQFF. Here the CDR3 DNA reads TGTGCCAGCAGCTTGGGGGGGCTCTACAATGAGCAGTTCTTC.

This CDR3 is CASSLEYSSYEQYF. As DNA, the CDR3 is TGTGCCAGCAGCTTAGAATACAGCTCCTACGAGCAGTACTTC. The chain links TRBV7-6 to TRBJ2-7; D is unresolved. Deletions cut 1 base from V and 0 bases from J, with 7 bases between. The germline V gene has CDR1 SGHVS and CDR2 FNYEAQ. The CDR3 has 14 amino acids.

The chain has TRBV11-2 and TRBJ2-1, with D maybe TRBD2 (6 bases). V lost 7 bases and J lost 7, with 20 bases in between. Germline loops: CDR1 SGHAT, CDR2 FQNNGV. This CDR3 comprises 15 residues. CDR3 DNA: TGTGCCAGCACCGCCCTCGGGACTGGCCGGAATGAGCAGTTCTTC. It specifies CASTALGTGRNEQFF.

The chain links TRBV28 to TRBJ2-7; D is undetermined. The germline gives CDR1 MDHEN, CDR2 SYDVKM. V was pared by 2 bases and J by 3 bases, with 8 bases between. The CDR3 consists of 13 residues. DNA of the CDR3: TGTGCCAGCAGTTTAGACCGCCGCTACGAGCAGTACTTC. It translates to CASSLDRRYEQYF.

V usage is TRBV7-3 and J usage is TRBJ2-3; D may be TRBD2 (6 bases). The CDR3 is made up of 15 amino acids. Looked up from germline, CDR1 is SGHTA and CDR2 is FQGTGA. Deletions cut 0 bases from V and 6 bases from J, with 13 bases between. The CDR3 nucleotides are TGTGCCAGCAGCTTAACGGGAGGAGGAGGGGATACGCAGTATTTT. The encoded protein is CASSLTGGGGDTQYF.

This sequence joins TRBV11-3 and TRBJ2-5; D is ambiguous. CDR3 size: 11 residues. The V end was cut by 4 bases, the J end by 2 bases, with 2 bases between. Per germline, CDR1 SGHNT and CDR2 YENEEA. The CDR3: CASSYQETQYF. CDR3 bases: TGTGCCAGCAGCTATCAAGAGACCCAGTACTTC.

V usage is TRBV4-1 and J usage is TRBJ1-1, with D perhaps TRBD1 (6 bases). This CDR3 contains 14 residues. The V gene lost 4 bases and the J gene lost 4 bases, with 13 bases spanning the gap. In germline, CDR1 is MGHRA, CDR2 YSYEKL. CDR3 sequence (DNA): TGCGCCAGCAGCCTAGGGGGGAGCGCCACTGAAGCTTTCTTT. Its protein product is CASSLGGSATEAFF.

The J gene is TRBJ2-7, the V gene TRBV5-6; D remains ambiguous. Germline CDR1 reads SGHDT; CDR2 reads YYEEEE. Trimming stripped 0 bases from V and 4 bases from J, with 14 bases between. This CDR3 has 15 residues. This chain's CDR3 is CASSLGEPKYYEQYF. CDR3 in DNA: TGTGCCAGCAGCTTGGGTGAGCCGAAGTATTACGAGCAGTACTTC. Full variable domain (missing parts from reference TRBV5-6 and TRBJ2-7): DAGVTQSPTHLIKTRGQQVTLRCSPKSGHDTVSWYQQALGQGPQFIFQYYEEEERQRGNFPDRFSGHQFPNYSSELNVNALLLGDSALYLCASSLGEPKYYEQYFGPGTRLTVT.

The J gene is TRBJ2-1, the V gene TRBV4-1; 10 nucleotides agree with TRBD1. CDR1 and CDR2 from the germline V gene are MGHRA and YSYEKL. The CDR3 is 16 amino acids. Germline trimming cut 5 bases from V and 8 bases from J; bases unmatched to any gene: 12. CDR3 protein: CASSKTRRQGAYEQFF. CDR3 sequence (DNA): TGCGCCAGCAGCAAAACAAGGCGACAGGGGGCTTATGAGCAGTTCTTC.